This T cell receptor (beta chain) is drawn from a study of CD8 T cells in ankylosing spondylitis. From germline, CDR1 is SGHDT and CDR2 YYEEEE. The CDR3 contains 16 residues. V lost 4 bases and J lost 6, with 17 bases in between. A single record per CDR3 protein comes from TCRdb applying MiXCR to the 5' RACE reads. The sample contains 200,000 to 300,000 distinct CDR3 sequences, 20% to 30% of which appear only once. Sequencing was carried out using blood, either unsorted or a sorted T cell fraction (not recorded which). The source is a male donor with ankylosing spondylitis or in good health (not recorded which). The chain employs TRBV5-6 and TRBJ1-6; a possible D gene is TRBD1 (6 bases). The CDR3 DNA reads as TGTGCCAGCAGCAGATCAACAGGGAAGAGTAATTCACCCCTCCACTTT. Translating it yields CASSRSTGKSNSPLHF.